The 27 T cell receptor beta chains reported below all come from one sample, sequenced in a study of cytomegalovirus exposure and HLA in healthy donors. PCR used 60 Vbeta primers and 13 Jbeta primers. TCRdb's table, derived via immunoSEQ multiplex PCR, lists solely in-frame clones and lacks some. The sample carries 60,000 to 100,000 clones, more than 60% recorded once. Sequences were obtained from PBMCs. These TCRs come from a male donor in good health and CMV-seropositive.

The CDR3: CASSSVNRGMGTDTQYF. The DNA of the CDR3 is TGTGCCAGCAGTTCCGTTAACAGGGGAATGGGCACAGATACGCAGTATTTT. The chain couples TRBV27 to TRBJ2-3; 7 bases are a match to TRBD1. J was trimmed by 1 base and V by 4 bases; bases with no gene match: 11. The germline V gene encodes CDR1 MNHEY and CDR2 SMNVEV (reference sequence). CDR3 length equals 17 residues.

This sequence joins TRBV19 and TRBJ1-2; D remains ambiguous. The CDR3 is 13 residues long. Trimming took off 6 bases at V and 6 bases at J, with 14 bases between the two ends. Germline lookup yields CDR1 LNHDA and CDR2 SQIVND (reference sequence). In nucleotides, the CDR3 is TGTGCCAGTAGAAAAACAGCGGTGAATGGCTACACCTTC. Protein: CASRKTAVNGYTF.

The rearrangement joins TRBV28 to TRBJ1-1; D unclear. Germline CDR1 and CDR2: MDHEN and SYDVKM. V was trimmed by 4 bases and J by 10 bases, leaving 16 bases between them. CDR3 size: 13 residues. CDR3: CASSYRRRGGAFF. CDR3 DNA sequence: TGTGCCAGCAGTTACCGCCGACGAGGAGGAGCTTTCTTT.

The chain employs TRBV7-3 and TRBJ1-2, with 12 bases lining up with TRBD1. In germline, CDR1 is SGHTA, CDR2 FQGTGA. This CDR3 region has 14 residues. Germline trimming cut 4 bases from V and 6 bases from J; bases unmatched to any gene: 3. CDR3 protein: CASSSGTGGHGYTF. The DNA for the CDR3 is TGTGCCAGCAGCTCTGGGACAGGGGGCCATGGCTACACCTTC.

This clone was seen a handful of times. The rearrangement uses TRBV9 and TRBJ1-1; TRBD1 might be the D (5 bases). V lost 3 bases and J 7 bases, leaving 10 bases between the germline ends. The CDR3 has 12 residues. Looked up from germline, CDR1 is SGDLS and CDR2 is YYNGEE. The CDR3: CASSAGGGEAFF. CDR3 coding DNA: TGTGCCAGCAGCGCGGGGGGGGGTGAAGCTTTCTTT.

This chain joins TRBV28 and TRBJ2-2; 7 bases are shared with TRBD2. Germline CDR1 and CDR2: MDHEN and SYDVKM. J gave up 6 bases and V 4 bases, and 5 bases lay outside the gene matches. The CDR3 is 14 residues long. CDR3 amino acids: CASSSTGGSGELFF. The CDR3 nucleotides read TGTGCCAGCAGTTCAACGGGGGGTTCCGGGGAGCTGTTTTTT.

The rearrangement joins TRBV2 to TRBJ2-3; TRBD2 is a possible D gene (6 bases). With 6 bases removed from V and 2 bases from J, the gap between germline ends came to 12 bases. This CDR3 spans 14 amino acids. Germline CDR1 reads SNHLY; CDR2 reads FYNNEI. The CDR3 region is CASSQWDFTDTQYF. The CDR3 bases are TGTGCCAGCAGCCAGTGGGACTTCACAGATACGCAGTATTTT.

There are a few counts of this clone. The chain combines TRBV6-5 with TRBJ2-7; TRBD2 is a possible D gene (7 bases). The CDR3 has 13 amino acids. Between the trimmed V and J ends, which lost 6 bases and 6 bases, there was a span of 15 bases. The germline V gene has CDR1 MNHEY and CDR2 SVGAGI. The CDR3 DNA reads as TGTGCCAGCAGCCACGAGGGGGGGGGCGAGCAGTACTTC. Its protein is CASSHEGGGEQYF.

The chain is built from TRBV9 and TRBJ2-5, with 7 bases that match TRBD2. V shed 0 bases and J 0 bases; nucleotides not matched to a gene: 2. CDR3 length: 15 residues. Germline V lookup: CDR1 SGDLS, CDR2 YYNGEE. Written as DNA, the CDR3 is TGTGCCAGCAGCGTAGGGGCGGGGGACCAAGAGACCCAGTACTTC. Protein product: CASSVGAGDQETQYF.

The gene calls are TRBV2 and TRBJ2-6; D unclear. Germline V gene lookup returns CDR1 SNHLY and CDR2 FYNNEI. The CDR3 has 15 amino acids. V lost 6 bases, J lost 0 bases, and 9 bases lay in between. CDR3 residues: CASRGTDSGANVLTF. In DNA form, the CDR3 reads TGTGCCAGCAGAGGCACAGACTCTGGGGCCAACGTCCTGACTTTC.

The chain couples TRBV11-3 to TRBJ2-2; TRBD2 is a possible D gene (5 bases). V lost 5 bases, J lost 5 bases, and 15 bases lay in between. Germline CDR1 is SGHNT and CDR2 is YENEEA. The CDR3 has 15 amino acids. The CDR3 region has the DNA TGTGCCAGCAGCCCCCGGACTGCCCCGACCGGGGAGCTGTTTTTT. It yields the protein CASSPRTAPTGELFF.

The CDR3 sequence: CASTVTGGARSYEQYF. The DNA for the CDR3 is TGTGCCAGCACCGTCACCGGGGGGGCGAGGTCCTACGAGCAGTACTTC. The chain employs TRBV5-6 and TRBJ2-7; 8 bases are shared with TRBD2. Germline V CDR1 and CDR2: SGHDT, YYEEEE. The junction had 12 bases not matched to a gene; V was cut back by 6 bases and J by 1 base. This CDR3 is built from 16 residues.

The chain recombines TRBV6-5 with TRBJ1-5; no definite D call. CDR1 is MNHEY, CDR2 SVGAGI, per germline. The V end was cut by 0 bases, the J end by 1 base, with 7 bases between. The CDR3 extends over 15 amino acids. The CDR3 bases are TGTGCCAGCAGTTACTCGCGGGGAAGCAATCAGCCCCAGCATTTT. It is translated as CASSYSRGSNQPQHF.

The J gene is TRBJ1-1, the V gene TRBV18, with 7 bases fitting TRBD1. The junction had 6 bases not matched to a gene; V was cut back by 5 bases and J by 6 bases. This CDR3 has 13 amino acids. In germline, CDR1 is KGHSH, CDR2 LQKENI. The CDR3 region has the DNA TGTGCCAGCTCAGCCGGGACAGCCTCTGAAGCTTTCTTT. Its translation: CASSAGTASEAFF.

The V gene is TRBV29-1, the J gene TRBJ1-2; TRBD1 aligns across 7 bases. This CDR3 has 13 residues. CDR1 is SQVTM and CDR2 is ANQGSEA in the germline V gene. V lost 4 bases to trimming and J lost 4 bases; unmatched junction nucleotides: 6. The CDR3 DNA reads as TGCAGCGTTGCGGGACAGTACGCCTATGGCTACACCTTC. Translation: CSVAGQYAYGYTF.

The J gene is TRBJ2-3, the V gene TRBV2, with 9 bases fitting TRBD2. V was pared by 4 bases and J by 11 bases, with 13 bases of the junction left unmatched. The CDR3 extends over 15 amino acids. Germline CDR1 reads SNHLY; CDR2 reads FYNNEI. The CDR3 loop reads CASSGGASGVVMQYF. CDR3 bases: TGTGCCAGCAGTGGAGGGGCTAGCGGGGTGGTTATGCAGTATTTT. The variable domain in full, with the rest retrieved from reference TRBV2 and TRBJ2-3, is EPEVTQTPSHQVTQMGQEVILRCVPISNHLYFYWYRQILGQKVEFLVSFYNNEISEKSEIFDDQFSVERPDGSNFTLKIRSTKLEDSAMYFCASSGGASGVVMQYFGPGTRLTVL.

This chain links TRBV7-6 with TRBJ2-2; the match to TRBD2 covers 11 bases. CDR1 is SGHVS and CDR2 is FNYEAQ in the germline V gene. This CDR3 is 16 amino acids long. Trimming at V came to 4 bases and at J to 3 bases, leaving 4 bases not matched to a gene. The CDR3 loop is CASSSTSGRDTGELFF. CDR3 nucleotide sequence: TGTGCCAGCAGCTCCACTAGCGGGAGAGACACCGGGGAGCTGTTTTTT.

The rearrangement joins TRBV7-9 to TRBJ1-1; maybe TRBD1 (5 bases). The CDR3 sequence is 14 residues long. V shed 5 bases and J shed 4 bases, with 14 bases lying between them. Germline-derived CDR1 and CDR2 are SEHNR and FQNEAQ (reference sequence). The CDR3 loop reads CASSPSWRGTEAFF. The CDR3 region has the DNA TGTGCCAGCAGCCCCAGCTGGAGGGGCACTGAAGCTTTCTTT.

The V and J genes are TRBV5-1 and TRBJ2-7; TRBD2 matches at 9 bases. With 3 bases clipped from V and 3 bases from J, the junction kept 7 bases outside the gene matches. Germline V CDR1 and CDR2: SGHRS, YFSETQ. The CDR3 runs to 15 residues. The CDR3 here is CASSWGLAGNYEQYF. For the CDR3, the DNA is TGCGCCAGCAGCTGGGGGCTAGCGGGGAACTACGAGCAGTACTTC.

V usage is TRBV5-1 and J usage is TRBJ2-1, with 7 bases identical to TRBD1. The CDR3 contains 13 residues. The germline V gene has CDR1 SGHRS and CDR2 YFSETQ. The V segment lost 5 bases and the J segment 5 bases; nucleotides outside the gene matches: 4. CDR3 sequence: CASRDRTDNEQFF. The CDR3 DNA sequence: TGCGCCAGCAGGGACAGGACGGACAATGAGCAGTTCTTC.

This chain links TRBV10-3 with TRBJ2-7; 10 nucleotides match TRBD2. This CDR3 has 13 amino acids. The germline CDR1 and CDR2 sequences are ENHRY and SYGVKD. V gave up 8 bases and J gave up 2 bases; unmatched junction bases: 3. The CDR3 DNA sequence: TGTGCCATCGGGACTAGCGAGACCTACGAGCAGTACTTC. This gives the protein CAIGTSETYEQYF.

The chain employs TRBV7-9 and TRBJ2-2; D not certain. The germline gives CDR1 SEHNR, CDR2 FQNEAQ (reference sequence). The ends were cut back, 3 bases at V and 2 bases at J, with 10 bases in the middle. The CDR3 runs to 15 residues. Written as DNA, the CDR3 is TGTGCCAGCAGCTTCCAGTCACTAAACACCGGGGAGCTGTTTTTT. It yields the protein CASSFQSLNTGELFF.

The rearrangement uses TRBV2 and TRBJ1-1, with a possible D match to TRBD1 (6 bases). Germline CDR1 SNHLY, CDR2 FYNNEI. The CDR3 runs to 12 residues. V dropped 11 bases and J dropped 6 bases, with 16 bases sitting between them. CDR3 nucleotide sequence: TGTGCCGCCGAGGGGGACGGCTCTGAAGCTTTCTTT. Translation: CAAEGDGSEAFF.

The chain employs TRBV5-1 and TRBJ2-3; 10 nucleotides line up with TRBD2. Trimming removed 4 bases from V and 2 bases from J; junction bases left unmatched: 10. The germline gives CDR1 SGHRS, CDR2 YFSETQ. The CDR3 is made up of 17 amino acids. Written as DNA, the CDR3 is TGCGCCAGCAGCCATGGAAATAGCGGGAGGCACACAGATACGCAGTATTTT. It yields the protein CASSHGNSGRHTDTQYF.

The V gene is TRBV5-1, the J gene TRBJ1-2, with D uncertain. The CDR3 covers 16 residues. Germline assignment: CDR1 SGHRS and CDR2 YFSETQ. Trimming removed 0 bases from V and 1 base from J, with 13 bases in between. Here the CDR3 DNA reads TGCGCCAGCAGCTTGGGGCCAGGTTCGCTTAACTATGGCTACACCTTC. Residues: CASSLGPGSLNYGYTF.

V is TRBV28 and J is TRBJ2-6; TRBD1 is a possible D gene (5 bases). Trimming pared 6 bases from V and 0 bases from J, leaving 12 bases between. There are 16 residues in the CDR3. CDR1 and CDR2 from the germline V gene are MDHEN and SYDVKM. DNA of the CDR3: TGTGCCAGCAGCCAATTACAGGACTCTGGGGCCAACGTCCTGACTTTC. It translates to CASSQLQDSGANVLTF.

This clone was seen a single time. Compared with germline, one end of the junction differs, possibly owing to a read error. The J gene is TRBJ2-1, the V gene TRBV7-9, with 16 bases identical to TRBD2. From germline, CDR1 is SEHNR and CDR2 FQNEAQ (reference sequence). The CDR3 loop spans 14 amino acids. CDR3 protein: CASETGTSGGACVF. The CDR3 DNA reads as TGTGCCAGTGAAACCGGGACTAGCGGGGGGGCATGTGTCTTC.